The 3 T cell receptor beta chains presented below share a single source sample, sequenced in a study of T cell clones after liver transplantation. Using immunoSEQ multiplex PCR, the repertoire was profiled, and TCRdb retains in-frame clones only, with some absent. The table has approximately 55,000 clones, 65% to 80% seen once. Material: CD4+ T cells from blood, obtained about 56 months after liver transplant. These receptor sequences come from a human patient who received a liver transplant. Some T cells may originate from the graft donor.

This chain links TRBV5-6 with TRBJ1-5; tentative D call: TRBD1 (5 bases). The germline V and J ends were trimmed by 2 bases and 4 bases, with 10 bases remaining between them. Germline values: CDR1 SGHDT, CDR2 YYEEEE. This CDR3 has 14 residues. As DNA, the CDR3 is TGTGCCAGCAGCTTTCAATCAGGGAATCAGCCCCAGCATTTT. It codes for CASSFQSGNQPQHF.

The V gene is TRBV19, the J gene TRBJ1-1; TRBD1 might be the D (6 bases). The CDR3 has 15 residues. CDR1 is LNHDA and CDR2 is SQIVND in the germline V gene (reference sequence). The germline V and J ends were trimmed by 4 bases and 6 bases, with 18 bases remaining between them. The CDR3 DNA is TGTGCCAGTAGTACATTCTCAGGGGTTGGCGCTGAAGCTTTCTTT. Its protein is CASSTFSGVGAEAFF.

The V and J genes are TRBV2 and TRBJ1-4; the D is unclear. The CDR3 is made up of 16 amino acids. CDR1 and CDR2 from the germline V gene are SNHLY and FYNNEI. Trimming removed 0 bases from V and 8 bases from J, with 16 bases in between. CDR3 sequence (DNA): TGTGCCAGCAGTGAAGCGCTTCGAGGGTTCGGGGAAAAACTGTTTTTT. Protein sequence: CASSEALRGFGEKLFF.